A selection of T cell receptor beta chains follows, all from one sample in a study of lymphopenia after photon versus proton radiotherapy. Sequenced by immunoSEQ multiplex PCR; TCRdb stores in-frame clones only, minus some. Of more than 45,000 clones listed, less than 85% are singletons. The sequenced sample was peripheral blood, obtained from a patient treated with proton-based radiotherapy. The receptor set was obtained from a man aged 60-69 years with pancreatic cancer. CDR3s include the opening cysteine and the closing phenylalanine or tryptophan. Each record gives: D gene, CDR3 length, clone size, J gene, V gene, CDR3 DNA, CDR3 protein. D genes are given only for firm matches. Clone sizes are given selectively: once, few, many, or a class where the clone is expanded.

>TRBD1|13|.|TRBJ2-7|TRBV7-6
TGTGCCAGCGCGCTGACAGGGAACCAAAAGCAGTACTTC
CASALTGNQKQYF
>.|15|.|TRBJ2-7|TRBV9
TGTGCCAGCAGCCCCGGGAGCGCTACACGGGGGGAGCAGTACTTC
CASSPGSATRGEQYF
>.|15|.|TRBJ1-2|TRBV6-1
TGTGCCAGCAGTGAAGCGGCGGGGTTGCAGCGTGGCTACACCTTC
CASSEAAGLQRGYTF
>.|16|.|TRBJ2-1|TRBV7-9
TGTGCCAGCAGCTTAGGTGGCTGGGGGTCCTACAATGAGCAGTTCTTC
CASSLGGWGSYNEQFF
>.|12|once|TRBJ2-7|TRBV6-1
TGTGCCAGCAGTGGATGGGGTTACGAGCAGTACTTC
CASSGWGYEQYF
>.|15|few|TRBJ2-1|TRBV14
TGTGCCAGCAGCCAAGATTCCACATTAAGGAGAGCCCCGTTCTTC
CASSQDSTLRRAPFF
>TRBD2|13|.|TRBJ2-1|TRBV6-1
TGTGCCAGCCGGGCTAGCGGCTACAATGAGCAGTTCTTC
CASRASGYNEQFF
>.|12|.|TRBJ2-3|TRBV19
TGTGCCGCCCGAGGGAGCACAGATACGCAGTATTTT
CAARGSTDTQYF
>TRBD1|17|once|TRBJ2-1|TRBV5-1
TGCGCCAGCAGCATCCGCCCCGGGACAGATTCCTACAATGAGCAGTTCTTC
CASSIRPGTDSYNEQFF
>.|15|.|TRBJ2-3|TRBV11-3
TGTGCCAGCAGCTTAGTGCTTCTTAGCTCGGATACGCAGTATTTT
CASSLVLLSSDTQYF
>.|13|.|TRBJ2-2|TRBV5-1
TGCGCCAGCAGCTTGCGGCAAACCGGGGAGCTGTTTTTT
CASSLRQTGELFF
>TRBD1|16|.|TRBJ2-3|TRBV4-3
TGCGCCAGCAGCCAAGGTACAGGGGGCAACACAGATACGCAGTATTTT
CASSQGTGGNTDTQYF
>.|14|.|TRBJ1-3|TRBV28
TGTGCCAGCAACGCGAAATTCTCTGGAAACACCATATATTTT
CASNAKFSGNTIYF
>.|15|.|TRBJ1-5|TRBV27
TGTGCCAGCAGTCCATGGAGACAGGGCAATCAGCCCCAGCATTTT
CASSPWRQGNQPQHF
>.|16|.|TRBJ2-1|TRBV6-4
TGTGCCAGCAGTGACCTGGACACCCGCTCCTACAATGAGCAGTTCTTC
CASSDLDTRSYNEQFF
>TRBD1|15|.|TRBJ2-5|TRBV5-1
TGCGCCAGCAGCTGGGGGACAGGGGGCCAAGAGACCCAGTACTTC
CASSWGTGGQETQYF
>.|15|.|TRBJ1-4|TRBV4-3
TGCGCCAGCAGCCAAGAGCCAGGGCCAAATGAAAAACTGTTTTTT
CASSQEPGPNEKLFF
>.|14|.|TRBJ2-1|TRBV6-1
TGTGCCAGCACCGGGACGGCCAATATTAGGGAGCAGTTCTTC
CASTGTANIREQFF
>.|13|.|TRBJ2-4|TRBV28
TGTGCCAGCAGTAACACCGGGAAAAACATTCAGTACTTC
CASSNTGKNIQYF
>TRBD2|15|.|TRBJ2-3|TRBV6-6
TGTGCCAGCAGTAGCGCGGGAGGACCATCAGATACGCAGTATTTT
CASSSAGGPSDTQYF
>.|14|.|TRBJ1-2|TRBV7-9
TGTGCCAGCACCCCGGTGGGTGCCAAAGATGGCTACACCTTC
CASTPVGAKDGYTF
>.|19|.|TRBJ2-2|TRBV7-9
TGTGCCAGCAGCTTAGTCCAGTGGAAATTAGGCGAGAACACCGGGGAGCTGTTTTTT
CASSLVQWKLGENTGELFF
>TRBD2|13|once|TRBJ2-5|TRBV2
TGTGCCAGCACCCCACTAGCGGAAGAGACCCAGTACTTC
CASTPLAEETQYF
>TRBD1|15|once|TRBJ1-4|TRBV5-6
TGTGCCAGCAGCATACCGGGACAGGGAAATGAAAAACTGTTTTTT
CASSIPGQGNEKLFF
>.|12|.|TRBJ2-1|TRBV27
TGTGCCAGCGCCCCTTCCTACAATGAGCAGTTCTTC
CASAPSYNEQFF
>.|13|.|TRBJ1-1|TRBV7-9
TGTGCCAGCAGCACGACAGAGAGAACTGAAGCTTTCTTT
CASSTTERTEAFF
>.|12|once|TRBJ2-5|TRBV6-1
TGTGCCAGCAGGGCGTGGGGGGAGACCCAGTACTTC
CASRAWGETQYF
>TRBD1|17|.|TRBJ2-1|TRBV7-9
TGTGCCAGCAGCTTAGGGATGACAGGGCCCTCCTACAATGAGCAGTTCTTC
CASSLGMTGPSYNEQFF
>.|15|.|TRBJ2-3|TRBV6-1
TGTGCCACCTCTCGGGGGGCAGGGAGCACAGATACGCAGTATTTT
CATSRGAGSTDTQYF